This T cell receptor beta chain stems from a study of cytomegalovirus exposure and HLA in healthy donors. The PCR had 60 Vbeta and 13 Jbeta primers. The repertoire was sequenced with immunoSEQ multiplex PCR; TCRdb's copy has only in-frame clones and lacks some. The sample shows under 150,000 clones, roughly 79% of them seen only once. Healthy bone marrow donors made up the donors. In regard to this clone: As yet, its antigen is unknown.

Study-level findings and limits: Per published accounts, TCR beta sequences correctly predicted the HLA-A and HLA-B alleles of most subjects. Most CMV-associated TCR beta chains were later found to appear HLA-restricted. Solely CMV serostatus was available to characterize immune exposure.

The ends were cut back, 3 bases at V and 1 base at J, with 10 bases in the middle. This CDR3 comprises 14 residues. Germline CDR1 and CDR2: SGHNT and YYREEE (reference sequence). The receptor comes from a young woman in good health and CMV-seronegative. The source material was PBMCs. V gene TRBV5-4 combines with J gene TRBJ1-1; tentatively, D is TRBD1 (6 bases). The CDR3 reads CASSYGTQNTEAFF. In DNA form, the CDR3 reads TGTGCCAGCAGCTATGGGACACAGAACACTGAAGCTTTCTTT.